The present T cell receptor beta chain was sequenced within a study of beta chain features in type 1 diabetes. The authors reverse transcribed all of the isolated RNA, so sequencing captured expressed TCRB transcripts. Some 3.4 million reads were obtained on average from naive, central memory and regulatory T cell samples. Sequencing used immunoSEQ multiplex PCR; TCRdb keeps in-frame clones, though not all of them. The sample lists 430,000 or so clones, roughly 10% occurring once. Broader study findings: Still unanswered here is whether HLA type influences TCRB rearrangement. For type 1 diabetes patients, VDJ junctions showed fewer insertions and more deletions.

Trimming cost V 4 bases and J 2 bases, with 8 bases left between them. Germline CDR1 SNHLY, CDR2 FYNNEI. The CDR3 loop spans 13 amino acids. As concerns this clone: Its antigen is still unknown.

CD4+ naive, central memory, regulatory and stem cell-like memory subsets were isolated by sorting on CD45RO/CCR7/CD25/CD127/CD95/CD27. This chain links TRBV2 with TRBJ1-1; D remains ambiguous. The TCR originated in a young woman in good health. The sequenced sample consisted of naive CD4+ T cells from blood. The CDR3 DNA follows: TGTGCCAGCAGTGTTATGCGAAACACTGAAGCTTTCTTT. Translated, it gives CASSVMRNTEAFF.